Given below is one T cell receptor (beta chain) in context. These data belong to a study of blood T cell repertoires in COVID-19. Study overall: The samples span acute and convalescent COVID-19 from the United States, Italy and Spain.

As originally analysed: Amplification of reference gene primers was used by the study to estimate nucleated cell counts. Using immunoSEQ multiplex PCR, the repertoire was profiled, and TCRdb retains in-frame clones only, with some absent. The DNA gave D and trimming, while V, J and clone size come from that table. This table has fewer than 250,000 clones, about 84% appearing once. The specimen was peripheral blood. This receptor was identified in an elderly woman with COVID-19, enrolled during active disease.

The chain's CDR3 is CASRYSGGDTQYF. Here the CDR3 DNA reads TGTGCCAGCAGGTACAGCGGGGGAGATACGCAGTATTTT. The rearrangement links TRBV7-8 to TRBJ2-3, with 8 bases identical to TRBD2. Germline V gene data show CDR1 as SGHVS and CDR2 as FQNEAQ. The CDR3 is 13 amino acids. J was trimmed by 5 bases and V by 6 bases; bases with no gene match: 4.